These 2 T cell receptor beta chains originate from one sample sequenced in a study of blood T cell repertoires in COVID-19. TCRdb's copy holds only in-frame clones and misses some; the assay was immunoSEQ multiplex PCR. This sample carries about 83,000 clones, roughly 87% of them seen once, and the ten largest clones take around 3%. Specimen: peripheral blood. The source of these receptors is a woman aged 50 to 60 with active or convalescent COVID-19.

The chain uses TRBV5-4 and TRBJ1-2; D might be TRBD1 (6 bases). CDR1 and CDR2 from the germline V gene are SGHNT and YYREEE (reference sequence). This CDR3 has 16 residues. V was pared by 4 bases and J by 0 bases, with 16 bases between. CDR3 residues: CASSGDTSFTNYGYTF. CDR3 in DNA: TGTGCCAGCAGCGGGGACACTTCGTTTACTAACTATGGCTACACCTTC.

The chain uses TRBV29-1 and TRBJ1-2; D perhaps matches TRBD1 (5 bases). Germline assignment: CDR1 SQVTM and CDR2 ANQGSEA. The CDR3 totals 13 residues. V was trimmed by 4 bases and J by 4 bases, leaving 13 bases between them. This chain's CDR3 is CSVAGQSPYGYTF. The CDR3 bases are TGCAGCGTTGCCGGACAATCCCCCTATGGCTACACCTTC.